These 19 T cell receptor beta chains came from one sample sequenced in a study of T cell repertoires in cytomegalovirus infection (dated by TCRdb to about 2019). The sequencer listed for this sample is Illumina HiSeq 1500. TCRdb trimmed the raw reads at Q25, called clones with MiXCR and kept productive beta chains. A single entry per CDR3 protein holds the most common genes and DNA from its merged rows. Within this sample are some 300,000 distinct CDR3 sequences, with 15% to 20% of them counted one time only. The biggest ten clones account for 12% of the sample. The sequencing sample was made of PBMCs. All receptors derive from a human donor in good health (CMV status not recorded). Some clones in this sample may be carry-over from other donors' samples.

At least ten counts were recorded for this clonotype. V usage is TRBV7-2 and J usage is TRBJ1-3; possible D gene TRBD1, 6 bases. V lost 6 bases to trimming and J lost 2 bases, with 14 bases between them. This CDR3 is built from 15 residues. From germline, CDR1 is SGHTA and CDR2 FQGNSA. This CDR3 reads CASSSQGNAGNTIYF. CDR3 nucleotide sequence: TGTGCCAGCAGTTCACAGGGTAACGCTGGAAACACCATATATTTT.

The chain combines TRBV20-1 with TRBJ1-5; D is uncertain. The CDR3 loop spans 12 amino acids. Trimming stripped 2 bases from V and 5 bases from J, with 7 bases between. The germline V gene has CDR1 DFQATT and CDR2 SNEGSKA (reference sequence). CDR3: CSARWVDQPQHF. The CDR3 DNA reads TGCAGTGCTAGATGGGTCGATCAGCCCCAGCATTTT.

This clonotype was recorded at least ten times. The chain employs TRBV6-2 or TRBV6-3 and TRBJ2-7, with 9 bases that match TRBD1. The CDR3 consists of 17 residues. J gave up 7 bases and V 5 bases, and 18 bases lay outside the gene matches. Germline CDR1 reads MNHEY; CDR2 reads SVGEGT. The CDR3: CASSTRDRVFASGEQYF. Here the CDR3 DNA reads TGTGCCAGCAGTACCCGGGACAGGGTATTTGCGAGCGGTGAGCAGTACTTC.

This clonotype was recorded a few times. The V call is TRBV6-5, the J call TRBJ1-1, with 7 bases that match TRBD1. The trim removed 0 bases at V and 3 bases at J, leaving 4 bases unmatched. This CDR3 has 15 amino acids. Per germline, CDR1 MNHEY and CDR2 SVGAGI. The chain's CDR3 is CASSYSFTGDTEAFF. The DNA of the CDR3 is TGTGCCAGCAGTTACTCGTTCACAGGGGACACTGAAGCTTTCTTT.

The V gene is TRBV20-1, the J gene TRBJ1-3; possibly TRBD1 for D (5 bases). The germline gives CDR1 DFQATT, CDR2 SNEGSKA (reference sequence). The CDR3 covers 15 residues. Trimming left V 2 bases short and J 0 bases short, with 11 bases between. CDR3 sequence reads: CSARPTARSGNTIYF. The CDR3 region has the DNA TGCAGTGCTAGACCGACAGCTCGCTCTGGAAACACCATATATTTT.

The genes are TRBV6-6 and TRBJ2-7; D is undetermined. This CDR3 contains 14 residues. Trimming stripped 7 bases from V and 2 bases from J, with 15 bases between. Germline V gene sequence: CDR1 MNHNY, CDR2 SVGAGI (reference sequence). The CDR3: CASNSRPNTYEQYF. CDR3 nucleotides: TGTGCCAGCAATAGTCGACCGAACACCTACGAGCAGTACTTC.

This clonotype was recorded a few times. The chain has TRBV7-9 and TRBJ2-3, with 10 positions matching TRBD2. The V segment lost 4 bases and the J segment 2 bases; nucleotides outside the gene matches: 9. From germline, CDR1 is SEHNR and CDR2 FQNEAQ (reference sequence). The CDR3 length is 17 residues. In DNA form, the CDR3 reads TGTGCCAGCAGCTCGAGCGGGGGGGTTGGGAACACAGATACGCAGTATTTT. It is translated as CASSSSGGVGNTDTQYF.

This clonotype was detected only a few times. The chain has TRBV12-3 or TRBV12-4 and TRBJ2-3, with 9 bases aligning to TRBD2. This CDR3 comprises 15 residues. V lost 5 bases to trimming and J lost 4 bases; unmatched junction nucleotides: 7. The CDR3 DNA reads TGTGCCAGCAGTCCCGGACTAGCGATCGCAGATACGCAGTATTTT. Amino acid sequence: CASSPGLAIADTQYF.

V and J are TRBV15 and TRBJ1-4; 7 bases agree with TRBD1. CDR1 and CDR2 from the germline V gene are LNHNV and YYDKDF (reference sequence). Unmatched junction bases numbered 12, after V lost 5 bases and J lost 3 bases. This CDR3 is built from 17 residues. In DNA form, the CDR3 reads TGTGCCACCAGCGGAGGGATCTCAGGGGGAGCTAATGAAAAACTGTTTTTT. Amino acids: CATSGGISGGANEKLFF.

The chain couples TRBV5-5 to TRBJ1-1, with 9 bases identical to TRBD1. The V segment lost 0 bases and the J segment 3 bases; nucleotides outside the gene matches: 6. The CDR3 covers 16 residues. Per germline, CDR1 SGHKS and CDR2 YYEKEE (reference sequence). The CDR3 protein is CASSLGDREVYTEAFF. The CDR3 bases are TGTGCCAGCAGCTTGGGGGACAGGGAAGTTTACACTGAAGCTTTCTTT. The full variable domain, its missing parts supplied by reference TRBV5-5 and TRBJ1-1, is DAGVTQSPTHLIKTRGQQVTLRCSPISGHKSVSWYQQVLGQGPQFIFQYYEKEERGRGNFPDRFSARQFPNYSSELNVNALLLGDSALYLCASSLGDREVYTEAFFGQGTRLTVV.

In its sample, this clonotype was seen many times. The chain links TRBV7-2 to TRBJ1-1; maybe TRBD1 (5 bases). V lost 3 bases and J 4 bases, leaving 12 bases between the germline ends. There are 14 residues in the CDR3. Germline assignment: CDR1 SGHTA and CDR2 FQGNSA. The DNA for the CDR3 is TGTGCCAGCAGCTTGGGGGTAAGCGGCACTGAAGCTTTCTTT. Protein sequence: CASSLGVSGTEAFF.

The rearrangement joins TRBV19 to TRBJ1-4; the D is unclear. Germline V lookup: CDR1 LNHDA, CDR2 SQIVND (reference sequence). The CDR3 length is 15 residues. With 5 bases removed from V and 0 bases from J, the gap between germline ends came to 10 bases. CDR3 coding DNA: TGTGCCAGTAGTCGCCGACGGACAACTAATGAAAAACTGTTTTTT. This gives the protein CASSRRRTTNEKLFF.

This clonotype was picked up many times. The rearrangement joins TRBV19 to TRBJ2-1; the match to TRBD1 covers 7 bases. The J segment lost 3 bases and the V segment lost 5 bases, leaving 4 bases of the junction unmatched. CDR3 length: 14 amino acids. In germline, CDR1 is LNHDA, CDR2 SQIVND (reference sequence). The CDR3 loop is CASSWRQGYNEQFF. CDR3 bases: TGTGCCAGTAGTTGGCGACAGGGCTACAATGAGCAGTTCTTC.

This clonotype was detected many times. This chain uses TRBV6-5 with TRBJ2-5; 9 positions agree with TRBD2. The CDR3 runs to 15 residues. From germline, CDR1 is MNHEY and CDR2 SVGAGI. Germline trimming cut 2 bases from V and 3 bases from J; bases unmatched to any gene: 4. For the CDR3, the DNA is TGTGCCAGCAGTTACGGCGGGGGGGATGAAGAGACCCAGTACTTC. Its protein is CASSYGGGDEETQYF.

Only a few counts were recorded for this clonotype. J is TRBJ1-2 and V is TRBV5-6; no firm D call. The CDR3 sequence is 14 residues long. Germline CDR1 is SGHDT and CDR2 is YYEEEE. Trimming removed 4 bases from V and 7 bases from J, with 17 bases in between. The CDR3 DNA follows: TGTGCCAGCAGCCCTGCGGGGTGGGTTCGTGGCTACACCTTC. Protein product: CASSPAGWVRGYTF.

This clonotype was observed many times. The V gene is TRBV15, the J gene TRBJ1-3, with 7 positions matching TRBD1. This CDR3 contains 19 residues. Germline V gives CDR1 LNHNV, CDR2 YYDKDF (reference sequence). The J segment lost 10 bases and the V segment lost 2 bases, leaving 23 bases of the junction unmatched. CDR3 sequence (DNA): TGTGCCACCAGCAGACATCCGGGACAGTGGTCATATCGGGGGAAAACCATATATTTT. This sequence encodes CATSRHPGQWSYRGKTIYF.

The V call is TRBV19, the J call TRBJ2-5; D call uncertain. V was pared by 3 bases and J by 5 bases, with 4 bases between. The CDR3 runs 11 residues. CDR1 and CDR2 from the germline V gene are LNHDA and SQIVND (reference sequence). DNA of the CDR3: TGTGCCAGTAGTATGCGGGAGACCCAGTACTTC. Amino acids: CASSMRETQYF.

The chain links TRBV19 to TRBJ2-1; D is ambiguous. This CDR3 region has 14 residues. Germline V lookup: CDR1 LNHDA, CDR2 SQIVND (reference sequence). V lost 5 bases and J lost 0, with 8 bases in between. The CDR3 DNA sequence: TGTGCCAGTAGTGCCGATTTCTCCTACAATGAGCAGTTCTTC. Its translation: CASSADFSYNEQFF.

This clonotype was observed at least ten times. The chain is built from TRBV28 and TRBJ1-6; weak D call: TRBD1 (5 bases). The V and J ends lost 6 bases and 5 bases respectively, with 11 bases between them. Germline CDR1 and CDR2: MDHEN and SYDVKM. The CDR3 extends over 14 amino acids. This chain's CDR3 is CASRGDSNNSPLHF. The CDR3 DNA reads TGTGCCAGCAGGGGAGACAGTAATAATTCACCCCTCCACTTT.